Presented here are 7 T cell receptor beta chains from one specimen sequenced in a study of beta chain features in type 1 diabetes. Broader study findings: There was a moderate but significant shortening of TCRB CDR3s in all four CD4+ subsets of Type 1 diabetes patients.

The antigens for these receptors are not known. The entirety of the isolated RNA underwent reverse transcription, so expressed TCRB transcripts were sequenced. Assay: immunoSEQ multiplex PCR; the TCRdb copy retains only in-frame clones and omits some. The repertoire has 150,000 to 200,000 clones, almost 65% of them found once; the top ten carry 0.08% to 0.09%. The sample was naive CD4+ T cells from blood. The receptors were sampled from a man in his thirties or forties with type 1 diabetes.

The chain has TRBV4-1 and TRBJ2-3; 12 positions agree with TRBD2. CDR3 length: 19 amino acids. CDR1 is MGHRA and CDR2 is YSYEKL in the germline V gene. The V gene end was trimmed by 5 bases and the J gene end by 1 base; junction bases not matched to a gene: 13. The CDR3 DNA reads TGCGCCAGCAGCATGGGACTAGCGGGTGGAGGTGGCGGCACAGATACGCAGTATTTT. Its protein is CASSMGLAGGGGGTDTQYF.

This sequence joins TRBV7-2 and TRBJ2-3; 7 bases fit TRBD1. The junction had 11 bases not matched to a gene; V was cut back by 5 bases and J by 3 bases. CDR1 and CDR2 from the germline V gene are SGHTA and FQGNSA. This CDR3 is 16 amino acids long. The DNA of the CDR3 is TGTGCCAGCAGCCCACTCAGGGCAGGGGGAACAGATACGCAGTATTTT. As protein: CASSPLRAGGTDTQYF.

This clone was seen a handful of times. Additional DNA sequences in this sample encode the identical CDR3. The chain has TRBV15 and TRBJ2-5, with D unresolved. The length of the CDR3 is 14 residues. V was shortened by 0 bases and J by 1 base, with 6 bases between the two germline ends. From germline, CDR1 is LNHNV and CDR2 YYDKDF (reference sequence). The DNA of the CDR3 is TGTGCCACCAGCAGAGATCGCGGCCAAGAGACCCAGTACTTC. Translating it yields CATSRDRGQETQYF.

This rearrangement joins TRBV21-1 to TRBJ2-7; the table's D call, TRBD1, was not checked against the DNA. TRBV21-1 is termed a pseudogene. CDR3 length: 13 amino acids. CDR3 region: CASGQGMFYEQYF. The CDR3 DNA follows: TGTGCCTCTGGACAGGGGATGTTCTACGAGCAGTACTTC.

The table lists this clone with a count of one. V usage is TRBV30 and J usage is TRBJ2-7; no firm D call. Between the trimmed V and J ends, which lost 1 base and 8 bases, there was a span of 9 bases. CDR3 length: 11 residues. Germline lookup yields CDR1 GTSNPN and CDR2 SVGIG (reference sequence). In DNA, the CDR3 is TGTGCCTGGAGTGGGCCCCTTCAGCAGTACTTC. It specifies CAWSGPLQQYF. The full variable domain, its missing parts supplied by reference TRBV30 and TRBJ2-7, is SQTIHQWPATLVQPVGSPLSLECTVEGTSNPNLYWYRQAAGRGLQLLFYSVGIGQISSEVPQNLSASRPQDRQFILSSKKLLLSDSGFYLCAWSGPLQQYFGPGTRLTVT.

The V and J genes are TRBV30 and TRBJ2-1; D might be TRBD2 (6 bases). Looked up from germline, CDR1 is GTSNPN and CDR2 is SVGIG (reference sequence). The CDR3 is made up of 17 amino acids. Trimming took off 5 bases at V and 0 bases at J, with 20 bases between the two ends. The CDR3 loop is CAWARSLSGSSYNEQFF. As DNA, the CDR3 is TGTGCCTGGGCCCGATCCCTTAGCGGTAGCTCCTACAATGAGCAGTTCTTC.

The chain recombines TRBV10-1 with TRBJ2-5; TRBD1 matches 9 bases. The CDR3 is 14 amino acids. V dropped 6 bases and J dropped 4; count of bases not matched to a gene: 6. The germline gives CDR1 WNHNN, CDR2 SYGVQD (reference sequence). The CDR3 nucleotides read TGCGCCAGCAGCCAGGGACAGGGAGGAGAGACCCAGTACTTC. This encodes CASSQGQGGETQYF.